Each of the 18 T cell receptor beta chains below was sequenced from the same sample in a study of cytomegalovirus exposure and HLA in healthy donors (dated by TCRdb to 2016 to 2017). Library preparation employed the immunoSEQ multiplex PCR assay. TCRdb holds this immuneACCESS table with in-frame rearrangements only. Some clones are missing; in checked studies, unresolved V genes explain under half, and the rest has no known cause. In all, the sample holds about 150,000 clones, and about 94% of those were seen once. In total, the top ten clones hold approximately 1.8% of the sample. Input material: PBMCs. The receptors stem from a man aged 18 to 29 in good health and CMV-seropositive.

Written as DNA, the CDR3 is TGTGCCAGCAGACAGACAGGGGGCATCAATGAGCAGTTCTTC. Protein sequence: CASRQTGGINEQFF. The chain has TRBV2 and TRBJ2-1, with 10 bases fitting TRBD1. V was pared by 6 bases and J by 6 bases, with 5 bases of the junction left unmatched. CDR3 length equals 14 residues. Germline values: CDR1 SNHLY, CDR2 FYNNEI.

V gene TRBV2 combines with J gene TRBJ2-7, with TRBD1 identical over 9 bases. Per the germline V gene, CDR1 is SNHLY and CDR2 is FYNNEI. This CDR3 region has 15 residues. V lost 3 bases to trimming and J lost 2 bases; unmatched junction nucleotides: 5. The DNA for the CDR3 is TGTGCCAGCAGTGAGTTTAGGACAGGGGCCTACGAGCAGTACTTC. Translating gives CASSEFRTGAYEQYF.

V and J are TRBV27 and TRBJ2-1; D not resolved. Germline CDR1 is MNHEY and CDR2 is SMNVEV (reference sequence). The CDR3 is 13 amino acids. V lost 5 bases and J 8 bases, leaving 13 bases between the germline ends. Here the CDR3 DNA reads TGTGCCAGCAGTCCCCTGACTTGGGATGAGCAGTTCTTC. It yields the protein CASSPLTWDEQFF.

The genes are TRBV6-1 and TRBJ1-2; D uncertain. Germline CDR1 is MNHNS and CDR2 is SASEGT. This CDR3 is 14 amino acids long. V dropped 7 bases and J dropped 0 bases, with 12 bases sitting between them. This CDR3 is CASTRYNSNYGYTF. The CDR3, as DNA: TGTGCCAGCACACGCTATAATTCTAACTATGGCTACACCTTC.

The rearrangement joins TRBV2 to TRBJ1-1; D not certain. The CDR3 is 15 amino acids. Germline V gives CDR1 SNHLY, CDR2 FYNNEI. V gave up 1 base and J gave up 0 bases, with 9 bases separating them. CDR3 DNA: TGTGCCAGCAGTGAAGGCCGGTTAATGAACACTGAAGCTTTCTTT. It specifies CASSEGRLMNTEAFF.

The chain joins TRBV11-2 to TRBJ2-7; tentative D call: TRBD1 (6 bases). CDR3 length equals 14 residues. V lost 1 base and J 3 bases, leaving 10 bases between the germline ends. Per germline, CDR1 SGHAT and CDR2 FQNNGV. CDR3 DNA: TGTGCCAGCAGCTTAGGGTGGACAGACTACGAGCAGTACTTC. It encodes CASSLGWTDYEQYF.

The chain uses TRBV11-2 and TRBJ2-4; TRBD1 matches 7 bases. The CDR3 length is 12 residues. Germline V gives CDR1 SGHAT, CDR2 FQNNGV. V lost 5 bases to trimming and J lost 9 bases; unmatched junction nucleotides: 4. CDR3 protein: CASSIGGGIQYF. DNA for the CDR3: TGTGCCAGCAGCATAGGGGGCGGCATTCAGTACTTC.

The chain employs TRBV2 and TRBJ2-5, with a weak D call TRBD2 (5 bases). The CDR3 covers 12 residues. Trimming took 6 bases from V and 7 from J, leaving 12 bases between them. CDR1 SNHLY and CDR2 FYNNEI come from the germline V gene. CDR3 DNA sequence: TGTGCCAGCAGACAGTCGGCGGGGACCCAGTACTTC. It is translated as CASRQSAGTQYF. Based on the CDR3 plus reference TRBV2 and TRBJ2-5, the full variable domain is EPEVTQTPSHQVTQMGQEVILRCVPISNHLYFYWYRQILGQKVEFLVSFYNNEISEKSEIFDDQFSVERPDGSNFTLKIRSTKLEDSAMYFCASRQSAGTQYFGPGTRLLVL.

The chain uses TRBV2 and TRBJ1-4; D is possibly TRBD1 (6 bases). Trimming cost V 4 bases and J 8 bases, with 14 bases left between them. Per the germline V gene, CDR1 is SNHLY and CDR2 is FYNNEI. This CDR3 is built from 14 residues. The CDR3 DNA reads TGTGCCAGCAGTGGGACAGCCCGCTACGAAAAACTGTTTTTT. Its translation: CASSGTARYEKLFF.

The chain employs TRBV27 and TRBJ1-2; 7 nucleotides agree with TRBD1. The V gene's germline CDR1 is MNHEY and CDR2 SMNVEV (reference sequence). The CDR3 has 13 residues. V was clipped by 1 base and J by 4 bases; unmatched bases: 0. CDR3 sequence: CASSLYRGYGYTF. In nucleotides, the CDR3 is TGTGCCAGCAGTTTATACAGGGGCTATGGCTACACCTTC.

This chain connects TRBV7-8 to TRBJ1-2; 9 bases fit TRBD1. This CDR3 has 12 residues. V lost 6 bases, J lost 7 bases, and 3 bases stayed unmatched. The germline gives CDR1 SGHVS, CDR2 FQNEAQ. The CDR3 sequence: CASRGQGFGYTF. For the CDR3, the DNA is TGTGCCAGCAGGGGACAGGGTTTTGGCTACACCTTC.

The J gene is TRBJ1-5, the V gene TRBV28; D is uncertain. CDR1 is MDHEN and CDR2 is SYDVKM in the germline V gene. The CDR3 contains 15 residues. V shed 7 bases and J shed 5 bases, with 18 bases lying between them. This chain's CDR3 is CASTPAPLADQPQHF. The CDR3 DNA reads TGTGCCAGCACCCCAGCCCCCTTAGCTGATCAGCCCCAGCATTTT.

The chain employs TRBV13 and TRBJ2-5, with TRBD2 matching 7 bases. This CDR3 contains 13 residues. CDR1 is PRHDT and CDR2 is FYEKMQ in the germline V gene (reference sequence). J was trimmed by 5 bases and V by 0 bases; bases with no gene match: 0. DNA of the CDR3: TGTGCCAGCAGCTTAGGCGGGAGGGAGACCCAGTACTTC. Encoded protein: CASSLGGRETQYF. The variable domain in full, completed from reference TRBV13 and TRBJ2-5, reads AAGVIQSPRHLIKEKRETATLKCYPIPRHDTVYWYQQGPGQDPQFLISFYEKMQSDKGSIPDRFSAQQFSDYHSELNMSSLELGDSALYFCASSLGGRETQYFGPGTRLLVL.

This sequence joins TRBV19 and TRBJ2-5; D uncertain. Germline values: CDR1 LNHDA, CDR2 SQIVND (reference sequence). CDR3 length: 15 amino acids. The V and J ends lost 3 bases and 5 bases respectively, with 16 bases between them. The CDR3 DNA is TGTGCCAGTAGTATTAACGGGTGGCAAGACGAGACCCAGTACTTC. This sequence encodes CASSINGWQDETQYF.

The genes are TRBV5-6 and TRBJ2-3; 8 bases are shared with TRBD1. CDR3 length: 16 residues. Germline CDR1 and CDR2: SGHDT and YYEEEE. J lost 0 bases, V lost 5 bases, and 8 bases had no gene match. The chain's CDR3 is CASRSTGAYSTDTQYF. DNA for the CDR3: TGTGCCAGCAGGTCGACAGGGGCCTATAGCACAGATACGCAGTATTTT.

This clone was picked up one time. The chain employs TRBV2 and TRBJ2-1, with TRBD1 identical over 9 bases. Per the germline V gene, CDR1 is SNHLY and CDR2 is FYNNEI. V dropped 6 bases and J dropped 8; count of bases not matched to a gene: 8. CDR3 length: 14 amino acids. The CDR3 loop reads CASRATGGGYEQFF. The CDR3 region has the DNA TGTGCCAGCAGGGCTACAGGGGGCGGATATGAGCAGTTCTTC.

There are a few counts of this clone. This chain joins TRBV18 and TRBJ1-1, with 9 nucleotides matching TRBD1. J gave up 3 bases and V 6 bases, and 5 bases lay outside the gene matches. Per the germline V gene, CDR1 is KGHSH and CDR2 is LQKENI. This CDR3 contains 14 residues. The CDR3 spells CASSLGTGYTEAFF. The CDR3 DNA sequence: TGTGCCAGCTCCCTGGGGACAGGGTACACTGAAGCTTTCTTT.

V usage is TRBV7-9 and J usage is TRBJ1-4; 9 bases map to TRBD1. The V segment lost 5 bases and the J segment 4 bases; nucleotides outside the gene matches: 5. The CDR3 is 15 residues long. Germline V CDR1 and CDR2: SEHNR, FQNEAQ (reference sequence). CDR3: CASSPRTGDNEKLFF. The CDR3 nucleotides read TGTGCCAGCAGCCCTCGGACAGGGGATAATGAAAAACTGTTTTTT.